The 20 T cell receptor beta chains presented below share a single source sample, sequenced in a study of shared clonotypes between healthy human individuals. The table came from immunoSEQ multiplex PCR; TCRdb's copy has only in-frame clones and leaves some out. The sample has some 2.3 million clones; over 85% are singletons. The material sequenced was naive CD4+ T cells from PBMCs. The sample's subset: CD45RA+ positively selected. Source of these receptors: a man aged 18 to 30 in good health. Some clones in this sample may be carry-over from other donors' samples.

V is TRBV28 and J is TRBJ2-7; weak D call: TRBD1 (6 bases). The V gene lost 6 bases and the J gene lost 3 bases, with 18 bases spanning the gap. Per the germline V gene, CDR1 is MDHEN and CDR2 is SYDVKM. This CDR3 has 15 amino acids. The CDR3 spells CASRPATTGNYEQYF. The CDR3 DNA sequence: TGTGCCAGCAGGCCCGCTACTACAGGGAACTACGAGCAGTACTTC.

This sequence joins TRBV7-9 and TRBJ1-2; D not resolved. Trimming removed 3 bases from V and 2 bases from J, with 10 bases in between. This CDR3 is built from 14 residues. Germline V lookup: CDR1 SEHNR, CDR2 FQNEAQ (reference sequence). The CDR3 here is CASSFELLNYGYTF. Here the CDR3 DNA reads TGTGCCAGCAGCTTTGAGCTTCTCAACTATGGCTACACCTTC.

The chain joins TRBV5-6 to TRBJ2-2; 8 nucleotides agree with TRBD1. Germline-derived CDR1 and CDR2 are SGHDT and YYEEEE. The CDR3 spans 18 residues. The V segment lost 4 bases and the J segment 1 base; nucleotides outside the gene matches: 12. Here the CDR3 DNA reads TGTGCCAGCAGCGTGTACCTGGGACAGGTAGTGAACACCGGGGAGCTGTTTTTT. As protein: CASSVYLGQVVNTGELFF.

For this clone: Different DNA sequences within this sample yield the same CDR3. The J gene is TRBJ2-7, the V gene TRBV7-2; D is possibly TRBD2 (6 bases). CDR3 length equals 15 residues. The V and J ends lost 1 base and 1 base respectively, with 11 bases between them. Germline V gene sequence: CDR1 SGHTA, CDR2 FQGNSA. For the CDR3, the DNA is TGTGCCAGCAGCTTAGTCGGGACTGCGTCCTACGAGCAGTACTTC. This encodes CASSLVGTASYEQYF.

This clone showed up just once. The chain recombines TRBV4-1 with TRBJ2-5; maybe TRBD1 (5 bases). Deletions cut 4 bases from V and 0 bases from J, with 12 bases between. Germline V gene sequence: CDR1 MGHRA, CDR2 YSYEKL. CDR3 length: 15 amino acids. CDR3 DNA: TGCGCCAGCAGCCCTGGGGCGTTGTACCAAGAGACCCAGTACTTC. It is translated as CASSPGALYQETQYF.

The chain recombines TRBV5-1 with TRBJ2-4; TRBD2 is a possible D gene (5 bases). The germline V gene has CDR1 SGHRS and CDR2 YFSETQ. The CDR3 spans 15 residues. The V gene lost 5 bases and the J gene lost 0 bases, with 12 bases spanning the gap. Written as DNA, the CDR3 is TGCGCCAGCAGTTTCGGGCGGGTAGCCAAAAACATTCAGTACTTC. This sequence encodes CASSFGRVAKNIQYF.

The rearrangement links TRBV5-1 to TRBJ2-1, with D perhaps TRBD2 (5 bases). The ends were cut back, 0 bases at V and 16 bases at J, with 17 bases in the middle. Germline CDR1 reads SGHRS; CDR2 reads YFSETQ. The CDR3 loop spans 13 amino acids. DNA for the CDR3: TGCGCCAGCAGCTTGGATAGCCTAGCCGCACCTTTCTTC. Protein: CASSLDSLAAPFF.

This chain connects TRBV11-2 to TRBJ2-2; D ambiguous. The CDR3 length is 13 residues. Germline CDR1 is SGHAT and CDR2 is FQNNGV. V lost 3 bases and J lost 4, with 6 bases in between. The CDR3 DNA sequence: TGTGCCAGCAGCTTCTTCACCACCGGGGAGCTGTTTTTT. Translation gives CASSFFTTGELFF.

The chain uses TRBV5-1 and TRBJ2-5; D may be TRBD2 (6 bases). CDR3 length: 13 amino acids. Looked up from germline, CDR1 is SGHRS and CDR2 is YFSETQ. The germline V and J ends were trimmed by 2 bases and 4 bases, with 9 bases remaining between them. The CDR3 sequence is CASSFRGGETQYF. DNA for the CDR3: TGCGCCAGCAGCTTTCGGGGAGGAGAGACCCAGTACTTC.

The J gene is TRBJ2-7, the V gene TRBV9; TRBD1 is a possible D gene (5 bases). This CDR3 region has 14 residues. V was pared by 3 bases and J by 5 bases, with 15 bases between. The germline V gene has CDR1 SGDLS and CDR2 YYNGEE. CDR3 nucleotide sequence: TGTGCCAGCAGCGCGACTCGGACATCCCACGAGCAGTACTTC. Translation: CASSATRTSHEQYF.

This chain joins TRBV5-1 and TRBJ2-7, with D maybe TRBD2 (6 bases). Trimming shortened V by 6 bases and J by 0 bases, and 16 bases separated the two germline ends. The length of the CDR3 is 15 residues. The germline CDR1 and CDR2 sequences are SGHRS and YFSETQ. The CDR3 region has the DNA TGCGCCAGCACCCCCGGGACTTTCAGCTCCTACGAGCAGTACTTC. It yields the protein CASTPGTFSSYEQYF. Full variable domain (missing parts from reference TRBV5-1 and TRBJ2-7): KAGVTQTPRYLIKTRGQQVTLSCSPISGHRSVSWYQQTPGQGLQFLFEYFSETQRNKGNFPGRFSGRQFSNSRSEMNVSTLELGDSALYLCASTPGTFSSYEQYFGPGTRLTVT.

The chain links TRBV4-1 to TRBJ2-2; TRBD1 is a possible D gene (5 bases). V gave up 0 bases and J gave up 6 bases, with 8 bases separating them. CDR3 size: 14 residues. Germline CDR1 and CDR2: MGHRA and YSYEKL. CDR3 nucleotide sequence: TGCGCCAGCAGCCAAGACAGGGTACCCGGGGAGCTGTTTTTT. It encodes CASSQDRVPGELFF.

This clone appeared a single time. Within the sample, other DNA sequences also encode this same CDR3. In nucleotides, the CDR3 is TGTGCCAGCAGCGCAGGCACAGATACGCAGTATTTT. This gives the protein CASSAGTDTQYF. The chain uses TRBV7-2 and TRBJ2-3; D is uncertain. Trimming removed 5 bases at V and 1 base at J, with 4 bases between. CDR1 SGHTA and CDR2 FQGNSA come from the germline V gene. This CDR3 spans 12 amino acids.

This clone came up once. The sample holds other DNA sequences that translate to the same CDR3. The chain links TRBV28 to TRBJ1-1; TRBD1 agrees at 7 bases. Germline lookup yields CDR1 MDHEN and CDR2 SYDVKM. The length of the CDR3 is 14 residues. J was trimmed by 2 bases and V by 5 bases; bases with no gene match: 5. Here the CDR3 DNA reads TGTGCCAGCAGTCCCGGGACAGCAAACACTGAAGCTTTCTTT. As protein: CASSPGTANTEAFF.

The chain joins TRBV27 to TRBJ1-2, with D tentatively TRBD1 (5 bases). Trimming left V 1 base short and J 3 bases short, with 27 bases between. The CDR3 has 20 residues. The V gene's germline CDR1 is MNHEY and CDR2 SMNVEV (reference sequence). CDR3 residues: CASSLFRGQFGEAGYYGYTF. The CDR3 region has the DNA TGTGCCAGCAGTTTATTTAGGGGCCAATTTGGGGAGGCTGGGTACTATGGCTACACCTTC.

This sequence joins TRBV6-6 and TRBJ2-1; 7 bases map to TRBD2. This CDR3 contains 11 residues. J was trimmed by 9 bases and V by 6 bases; bases with no gene match: 2. Germline V lookup: CDR1 MNHNY, CDR2 SVGAGI (reference sequence). CDR3 nucleotides: TGTGCCAGCAGCCGCGGGGGTGAGCAGTTCTTC. Its translation: CASSRGGEQFF.

This clone was counted once. The chain joins TRBV28 to TRBJ2-5; 7 bases are a match to TRBD2. This CDR3 contains 13 residues. From germline, CDR1 is MDHEN and CDR2 SYDVKM. The trim removed 8 bases at V and 7 bases at J, leaving 10 bases unmatched. As DNA, the CDR3 is TGTGCCAGCCGGGGAGGGCCTGTTGTGACCCAGTACTTC. The encoded protein is CASRGGPVVTQYF.

This chain uses TRBV7-3 with TRBJ2-5; D gene unclear. The V end was cut by 2 bases, the J end by 1 base, with 11 bases between. CDR1 is SGHTA, CDR2 FQGTGA, per germline. The CDR3 loop spans 15 amino acids. The chain's CDR3 is CASSLDGLRQETQYF. The DNA for the CDR3 is TGTGCCAGCAGCTTAGATGGATTGCGCCAAGAGACCCAGTACTTC. Together with reference TRBV7-3 and TRBJ2-5, the CDR3 gives the full variable domain: GAGVSQTPSNKVTEKGKYVELRCDPISGHTALYWYRQSLGQGPEFLIYFQGTGAADDSGLPNDRFFAVRPEGSVSTLKIQRTERGDSAVYLCASSLDGLRQETQYFGPGTRLLVL.

J is TRBJ2-1 and V is TRBV11-2, with 12 bases identical to TRBD2. The CDR3 spans 15 residues. Looked up from germline, CDR1 is SGHAT and CDR2 is FQNNGV. Germline trimming cut 4 bases from V and 4 bases from J; bases unmatched to any gene: 2. CDR3 amino acids: CASSYGLAGYNEQFF. CDR3 coding DNA: TGTGCCAGCAGCTACGGACTAGCGGGGTACAATGAGCAGTTCTTC.

In the case of this clone: The junction does not match germline at one end; this may be a read error. The genes are TRBV30 and TRBJ2-4, with 9 bases identical to TRBD1. Germline loops: CDR1 GTSNPN, CDR2 SVGIG (reference sequence). This CDR3 comprises 12 residues. The CDR3 reads CAWREDRGPMNF. In DNA, the CDR3 is TGTGCCTGGAGGGAGGACAGGGGTCCCATGAACTTC.